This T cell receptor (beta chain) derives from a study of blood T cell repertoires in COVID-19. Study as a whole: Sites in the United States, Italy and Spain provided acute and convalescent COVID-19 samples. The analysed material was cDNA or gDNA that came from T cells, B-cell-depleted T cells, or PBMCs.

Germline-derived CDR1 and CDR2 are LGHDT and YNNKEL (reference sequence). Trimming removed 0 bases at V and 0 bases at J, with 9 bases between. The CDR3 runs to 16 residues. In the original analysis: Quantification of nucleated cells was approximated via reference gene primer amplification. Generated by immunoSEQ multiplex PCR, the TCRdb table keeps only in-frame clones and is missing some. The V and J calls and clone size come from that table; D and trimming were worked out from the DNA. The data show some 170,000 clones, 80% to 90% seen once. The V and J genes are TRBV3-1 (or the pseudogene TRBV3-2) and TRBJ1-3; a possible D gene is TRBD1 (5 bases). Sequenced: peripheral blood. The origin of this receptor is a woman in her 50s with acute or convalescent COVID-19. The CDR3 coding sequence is TGTGCCAGCAGCCAAGATGACAGTCACTCTGGAAACACCATATATTTT. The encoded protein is CASSQDDSHSGNTIYF.